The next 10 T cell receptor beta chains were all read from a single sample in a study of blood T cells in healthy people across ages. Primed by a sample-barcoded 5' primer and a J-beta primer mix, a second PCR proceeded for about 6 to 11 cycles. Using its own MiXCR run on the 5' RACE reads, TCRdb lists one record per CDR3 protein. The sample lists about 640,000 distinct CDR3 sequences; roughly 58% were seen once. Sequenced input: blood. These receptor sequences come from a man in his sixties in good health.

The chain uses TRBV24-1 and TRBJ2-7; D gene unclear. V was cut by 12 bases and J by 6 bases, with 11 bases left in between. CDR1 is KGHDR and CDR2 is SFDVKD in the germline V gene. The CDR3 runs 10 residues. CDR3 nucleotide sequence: TGTGCCGCCGGACCCCGCGAGCAGTACTTC. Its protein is CAAGPREQYF.

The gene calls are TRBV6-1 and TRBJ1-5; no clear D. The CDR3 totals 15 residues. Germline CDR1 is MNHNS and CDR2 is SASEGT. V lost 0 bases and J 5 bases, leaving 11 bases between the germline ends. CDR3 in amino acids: CASSEAHGSHQPQHF. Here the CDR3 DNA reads TGTGCCAGCAGTGAAGCTCACGGTTCACATCAGCCCCAGCATTTT.

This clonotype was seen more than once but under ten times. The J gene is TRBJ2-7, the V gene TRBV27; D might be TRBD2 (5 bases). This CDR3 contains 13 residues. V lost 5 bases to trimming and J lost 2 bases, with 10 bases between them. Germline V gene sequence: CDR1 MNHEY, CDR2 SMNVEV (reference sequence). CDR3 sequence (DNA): TGTGCCAGCAGTCCCCCAGCGGCCTACGAGCAGTACTTC. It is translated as CASSPPAAYEQYF.

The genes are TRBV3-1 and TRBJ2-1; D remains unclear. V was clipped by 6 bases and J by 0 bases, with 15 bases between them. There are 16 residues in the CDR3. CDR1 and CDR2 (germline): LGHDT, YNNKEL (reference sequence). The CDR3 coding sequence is TGTGCCAGCAGACGTGGACCCCTGGGCTCCTACAATGAGCAGTTCTTC. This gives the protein CASRRGPLGSYNEQFF.

The CDR3 DNA sequence: TGCAGTGCCGGAATACAGGGTTACAATCAGCCCCAGCATTTT. Translation: CSAGIQGYNQPQHF. The chain is built from TRBV20-1 and TRBJ1-5, with a possible D match to TRBD1 (6 bases). This CDR3 is built from 14 residues. The germline CDR1 and CDR2 sequences are DFQATT and SNEGSKA (reference sequence). V lost 6 bases and J lost 3, with 15 bases in between.

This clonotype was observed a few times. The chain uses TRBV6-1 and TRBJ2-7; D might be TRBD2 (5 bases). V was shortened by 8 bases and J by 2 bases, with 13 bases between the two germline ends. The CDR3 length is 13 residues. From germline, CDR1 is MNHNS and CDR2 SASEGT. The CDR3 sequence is CASRWSGTYEQYF. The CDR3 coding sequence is TGTGCCAGCCGGTGGTCGGGGACCTACGAGCAGTACTTC.

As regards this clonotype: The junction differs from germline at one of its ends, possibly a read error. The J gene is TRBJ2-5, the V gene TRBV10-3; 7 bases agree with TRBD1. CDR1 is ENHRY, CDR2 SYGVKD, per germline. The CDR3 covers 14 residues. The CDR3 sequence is CAIRRDSIQATQYF. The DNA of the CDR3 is TGTGCCATCAGACGGGACAGTATACAAGCGACCCAGTACTTC.

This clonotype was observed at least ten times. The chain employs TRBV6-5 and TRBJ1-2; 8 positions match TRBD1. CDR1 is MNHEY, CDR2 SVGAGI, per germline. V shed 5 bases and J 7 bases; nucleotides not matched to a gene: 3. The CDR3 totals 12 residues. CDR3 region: CASSTGGAGYTF. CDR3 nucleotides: TGTGCCAGCAGTACAGGGGGGGCTGGCTACACCTTC.

CDR3 sequence: CSASRRGVTLQWEQFF. The CDR3 bases are TGCAGTGCTAGTAGGCGGGGGGTTACCCTACAATGGGAGCAGTTCTTC. The chain joins TRBV20-1 to TRBJ2-1, with 8 bases identical to TRBD2. This CDR3 spans 16 amino acids. With V trimmed by 3 bases and J by 10 bases, 17 bases remained unmatched. Germline lookup yields CDR1 DFQATT and CDR2 SNEGSKA (reference sequence).

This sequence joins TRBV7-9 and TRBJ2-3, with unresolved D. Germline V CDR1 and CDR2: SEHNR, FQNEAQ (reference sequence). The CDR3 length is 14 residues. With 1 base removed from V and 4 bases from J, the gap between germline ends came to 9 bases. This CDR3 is CASSLGTYADTQYF. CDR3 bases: TGTGCCAGCAGCTTAGGGACGTATGCAGATACGCAGTATTTT.